These T cell receptor beta chains were read from a single sample in a study of blood T cell repertoires in COVID-19. Sequencing used immunoSEQ multiplex PCR; TCRdb keeps in-frame clones, though not all of them. The sample contains 250,000 to 300,000 clones, 82% of which appear only once. Sample: PBMCs or T cells enriched from blood (not recorded which). Receptor source: a middle-aged man who had been exposed to COVID-19. Both conserved end residues are part of each CDR3. A D gene is named only where the DNA matches it firmly. Where a row states a size, it is once, few, many or the class of an expanded clone; other rows omit it.

-,TRBJ1-1,-,14,TRBV28,CASSKAGGVFEAFF,TGTGCCAGCAGTAAAGCTGGGGGCGTCTTTGAAGCTTTCTTT
-,TRBJ1-5,-,13,TRBV6-5,CASRTQGGQPQHF,TGTGCCAGCAGGACCCAGGGTGGACAGCCCCAGCATTTT
-,TRBJ1-2,-,13,TRBV9,CASRTRDSQDYTF,TGTGCCAGCAGGACCCGGGACTCCCAGGATTACACCTTC
TRBD1,TRBJ2-7,-,15,TRBV7-2,CASSLDGTGVSEQYF,TGTGCCAGCAGCTTAGATGGGACAGGAGTTTCCGAGCAGTACTTC
-,TRBJ1-5,once,12,TRBV24-1,CATSGRNQPQHF,TGTGCCACCAGTGGCAGAAATCAGCCCCAGCATTTT
TRBD1,TRBJ1-2,-,13,TRBV9,CASSPGGLYGYTF,TGTGCCAGCTCTCCAGGGGGCCTCTATGGCTACACCTTC
TRBD2,TRBJ2-1,-,16,TRBV2,CASTSGRAKSYNEQFF,TGTGCCAGTACTAGCGGGAGGGCGAAGTCCTACAATGAGCAGTTCTTC
-,TRBJ1-6,-,17,TRBV30,CAWSDAWTVQGSSPLHF,TGTGCCTGGAGTGATGCCTGGACGGTTCAGGGTAGCTCACCCCTCCACTTT
-,TRBJ1-4,few,17,TRBV4-1,CASSQGPFNPTNEKLFF,TGCGCCAGCAGCCAGGGGCCATTCAACCCCACTAATGAAAAACTGTTTTTT
-,TRBJ2-7,-,15,TRBV13,CASSSDSQDTYEQYF,TGTGCCAGCAGCTCCGATTCACAGGATACCTACGAGCAGTACTTC
-,TRBJ1-5,-,16,TRBV4-1,CASSQGFSIDYQPQHF,TGCGCCAGCAGCCAAGGTTTTTCCATAGATTATCAGCCCCAGCATTTT
TRBD2,TRBJ2-1,-,13,TRBV29-1,CSVYGTSHNEQFF,TGCAGCGTTTACGGGACTAGTCACAATGAGCAGTTCTTC
TRBD1,TRBJ1-5,many,14,TRBV19,CASRTGGPNQPQHF,TGTGCCAGCAGGACAGGGGGCCCCAATCAGCCCCAGCATTTT
-,TRBJ2-5,-,14,TRBV5-4,CASSSVGSSETQYF,TGTGCCAGCAGCTCGGTCGGGAGCTCTGAGACCCAGTACTTC
TRBD2,TRBJ2-1,-,16,TRBV18,CASSPRGGRALGEQFF,TGTGCCAGCTCACCCCGGGGCGGGAGGGCCCTCGGGGAGCAGTTCTTC
TRBD1,TRBJ2-7,-,14,TRBV11-2,CASSLGQGAYEQYF,TGTGCCAGCAGCTTAGGACAGGGGGCCTACGAGCAGTACTTC
-,TRBJ2-5,-,13,TRBV5-6,CASSLRHRETQYF,TGTGCCAGCAGCTTGAGACACCGAGAGACCCAGTACTTC
-,TRBJ1-2,-,11,TRBV5-4,CAPGGGDGYTF,TGTGCCCCTGGGGGAGGGGATGGCTACACCTTC
TRBD1,TRBJ2-1,-,16,TRBV24-1,CATSDVGTGAYNEQFF,TGTGCCACCAGTGATGTCGGGACAGGAGCCTACAATGAGCAGTTCTTC
-,TRBJ1-1,-,16,TRBV7-8,CASSLGGHPGSTEAFF,TGTGCCAGCAGCTTAGGGGGGCACCCTGGAAGCACTGAAGCTTTCTTT
TRBD1,TRBJ2-3,-,16,TRBV7-3,CASSLQGSPITDTQYF,TGTGCCAGCAGTTTACAGGGGTCTCCCATCACAGATACGCAGTATTTT
TRBD1,TRBJ1-5,-,15,TRBV7-9,CASSLGTGANQPQHF,TGTGCCAGCAGCTTAGGTACAGGGGCGAATCAGCCCCAGCATTTT
-,TRBJ2-1,-,14,TRBV15,CATTERIFDFEQFF,TGTGCCACCACAGAGAGGATTTTCGATTTTGAGCAGTTCTTC
-,TRBJ2-7,-,15,TRBV19,CASSIPGRSNYEQYF,TGTGCCAGTAGTATCCCCGGTCGGTCAAACTACGAGCAGTACTTC
TRBD2,TRBJ2-3,-,16,TRBV11-2,CASSPVTGGNTDTQYF,TGTGCCAGCAGCCCTGTTACGGGGGGAAACACAGATACGCAGTATTTT
-,TRBJ1-5,-,15,TRBV30,CAWSIHEFNNQPQHF,TGTGCCTGGAGTATACATGAATTCAACAATCAGCCCCAGCATTTT
-,TRBJ1-3,-,15,TRBV30,CAWSDTGSSGNTIYF,TGTGCCTGGAGTGACACAGGGTCCTCTGGAAACACCATATATTTT
TRBD1,TRBJ1-2,-,13,TRBV12-3/TRBV12-4,CASRQDRHYGYTF,TGTGCCAGCAGACAGGACAGGCACTATGGCTACACCTTC